Described below is a single TCR beta chain sequence and its context. This entry is derived from a study of blood T cell repertoires in COVID-19. About the research overall: Donors in the United States, Italy and Spain gave samples during acute or convalescent COVID-19. The cDNA or gDNA used as material had been derived from T cells, B-cell-depleted T cells, or PBMCs.

In the original analysis: Counts of nucleated cells, estimated from reference gene primer amplification, were obtained. Clones were read by immunoSEQ multiplex PCR, and TCRdb kept only the in-frame ones, dropping some. V and J calls and clone size come straight from that table; D and trimming were deduced from the DNA. The sample consists of some 140,000 clones, about 78% of them appearing once. With 7 bases clipped from V and 3 bases from J, the junction kept 5 bases outside the gene matches. Germline assignment: CDR1 LNHDA and CDR2 SQIVND (reference sequence). The CDR3 runs to 15 residues. The source material was peripheral blood. This chain uses TRBV19 with TRBJ2-1, with 11 bases fitting TRBD2. The receptor was derived from a man between 60 and 75 years old who had recovered from COVID-19. The CDR3 loop is CASTTLAGGYNEQFF. The CDR3 bases are TGTGCCAGTACCACTCTAGCGGGAGGCTACAATGAGCAGTTCTTC.